One sample yielded the 7 T cell receptor beta chains listed below, sequenced in a study of OX40 agonist ivuxolimab in advanced cancers. TCRdb's copy holds only in-frame clones and misses some; the assay was immunoSEQ multiplex PCR. The table shows about 7,400 clones, with about 90% occurring only once. Material: CD4+ or CD8+ T cells sorted from blood, obtained in a trial of the OX40 agonist ivuxolimab. The receptors were gathered from an adult with an advanced solid tumor such as melanoma, head and neck, liver or kidney cancer.

This clone has more than one count but fewer than ten. The rearrangement uses TRBV6-4 and TRBJ2-3; D tentatively fits TRBD1 or TRBD2 (5 bases each). Germline lookup yields CDR1 MRHNA and CDR2 SNTAGT. Trimming cost V 6 bases and J 3 bases, with 7 bases left between them. This CDR3 has 12 amino acids. Written as DNA, the CDR3 is TGTGCCAGCAGCGAGGGGACAGATACGCAGTATTTT. This gives the protein CASSEGTDTQYF.

The chain combines TRBV6-1 with TRBJ1-2; 7 nucleotides agree with TRBD1. The trim removed 2 bases at V and 2 bases at J, leaving 5 bases unmatched. CDR1 is MNHNS and CDR2 is SASEGT in the germline V gene. The CDR3 runs 15 residues. The CDR3: CASSESPTGNYGYTF. The CDR3, as DNA: TGTGCCAGCAGTGAATCCCCGACAGGGAACTATGGCTACACCTTC.

The V and J genes are TRBV5-4 and TRBJ1-5; 8 bases agree with TRBD1. CDR3 length equals 14 residues. With 4 bases clipped from V and 2 bases from J, the junction kept 2 bases outside the gene matches. Germline CDR1 is SGHNT and CDR2 is YYREEE (reference sequence). The DNA of the CDR3 is TGTGCCAGCAGCCCGGACAGGGGCAATCAGCCCCAGCATTTT. It codes for CASSPDRGNQPQHF.

J is TRBJ1-4 and V is TRBV7-9, with D perhaps matching TRBD1 (5 bases). V dropped 1 base and J dropped 8 bases, with 17 bases sitting between them. The CDR3 totals 16 residues. CDR1 is SEHNR, CDR2 FQNEAQ, per germline (reference sequence). CDR3: CASSLGPGARDEKLFF. In DNA form, the CDR3 reads TGTGCCAGCAGCTTAGGACCCGGGGCGCGGGACGAAAAACTGTTTTTT.

This chain connects TRBV13 to TRBJ2-3; 8 bases are shared with TRBD2. Trimming removed 5 bases from V and 3 bases from J; junction bases left unmatched: 4. The CDR3 is 14 amino acids. Germline V CDR1 and CDR2: PRHDT, FYEKMQ (reference sequence). The DNA for the CDR3 is TGTGCCAGCAGCCTTAGCGGGACAACAGATACGCAGTATTTT. It encodes CASSLSGTTDTQYF. Full variable domain (remainder filled in from reference TRBV13 and TRBJ2-3): AAGVIQSPRHLIKEKRETATLKCYPIPRHDTVYWYQQGPGQDPQFLISFYEKMQSDKGSIPDRFSAQQFSDYHSELNMSSLELGDSALYFCASSLSGTTDTQYFGPGTRLTVL.

The V and J genes are TRBV29-1 and TRBJ2-7; 10 bases agree with TRBD1. V was clipped by 5 bases and J by 7 bases; unmatched bases: 11. In germline, CDR1 is SQVTM, CDR2 ANQGSEA. The CDR3 is 14 residues long. The CDR3 here is CSVLTGGDGGEQYF. The CDR3 DNA reads as TGCAGCGTTTTGACAGGGGGCGACGGCGGTGAGCAGTACTTC.

The rearrangement links TRBV29-1 to TRBJ2-7, with TRBD2 matching 7 bases. V trimming: 2 bases; J trimming: 2 bases; junction bases outside the gene matches: 6. CDR1 and CDR2 (germline): SQVTM, ANQGSEA. The CDR3 runs 14 residues. CDR3 bases: TGCAGCGTTGAACTGGGCGGGAGTCCCTACGAGCAGTACTTC. Amino acids: CSVELGGSPYEQYF.